The 11 T cell receptor beta chains in this list originate from one sample, sequenced in a study of T cells in women clearing cervical HPV infection. Measured with immunoSEQ multiplex PCR; TCRdb has only the in-frame clones, and not every one. The data include 20,000 or so clones; the top ten clones carry more than 10%. The sample taken for sequencing was blood buffy coat. These receptors were taken from a woman between 18 and 75 years old with a cervical HPV16 infection that either progressed to CIN3+ or cleared (not recorded which).

A remark on this clone: The CDR3 is cut off 3 residues early in the read; its end comes from the germline J gene. The rearrangement links TRBV6-1 to TRBJ2-3; D unclear. This CDR3 comprises 12 residues. The germline CDR1 and CDR2 sequences are MNHNS and SASEGT. V was trimmed by 4 bases and J by 5 bases, leaving 7 bases between them. The CDR3: CASSAYGDTQYF. The CDR3 DNA, read in part, is TGTGCCAGCAGTGCTTACGGAGATACG.

On this clone: The CDR3 end falls 3 residues outside the read, so it is completed with the germline J gene. This sequence joins TRBV7-2 and TRBJ1-2; no clear D. The length of the CDR3 is 14 residues. Per the germline V gene, CDR1 is SGHTA and CDR2 is FQGNSA. This chain's CDR3 is CASSSSGSYNDYTF. The covered CDR3 bases are TGTGCCAGCAGCAGCTCAGGCTCCTACAATGAC.

A word on this clone: The read gets to within 3 residues of the CDR3 end, and the germline J gene fills in the rest. The chain recombines TRBV20-1 with TRBJ2-1; 11 bases agree with TRBD2. V trimming: 4 bases; J trimming: 6 bases; junction bases outside the gene matches: 8. Germline CDR1 and CDR2: DFQATT and SNEGSKA (reference sequence). This CDR3 has 15 residues. The CDR3 reads CSAIVSGTSGNEQFF. CDR3 bases read: TGCAGTGCTATCGTATCGGGGACTAGCGGCAATGAG.

Concerning this clone itself: The read falls 3 residues short of the CDR3 end, and the missing part is taken from the germline J gene. The chain uses TRBV7-6 and TRBJ2-2; D may be TRBD2 (6 bases). CDR3 length: 18 amino acids. Germline V gene sequence: CDR1 SGHVS, CDR2 FNYEAQ. The sequenced CDR3 bases are TGTGCCAGCAGCTTAGCGGCGGGGAAGAGCTCTGGGGCCAACGTG. It codes for CASSLAAGKSSGANV. The whole CDR3 sequence reads CASSLAAGKSSGANVLFF.

The covered CDR3 bases are TGTGCCTGGAGTCCGGGGGGCAATCAGCCC. It codes for CAWSPGGNQP. The whole CDR3 region reads CAWSPGGNQPQHF. This chain connects TRBV30 to TRBJ1-5; the D gene is possibly TRBD1 (5 bases). The read ends 3 residues shy of where the CDR3 ends; the end is completed using the germline J gene. Germline V gives CDR1 GTSNPN, CDR2 SVGIG (reference sequence). V was cut by 2 bases and J by 2 bases, with 7 bases left in between. The length of the CDR3 is 13 residues.

Worth noting for this clone: The read falls 3 residues short of the CDR3 end, and the missing part is taken from the germline J gene. This chain links TRBV18 with TRBJ1-1; no clear D. This CDR3 is built from 16 residues. From germline, CDR1 is KGHSH and CDR2 LQKENI. Between the trimmed V and J ends, which lost 0 bases and 6 bases, there was a span of 17 bases. The CDR3 protein is CASSPPLDDLRSEAFF. The DNA read from the CDR3 is TGTGCCAGCTCACCACCTTTAGATGATCTGCGGTCTGAA. The variable domain in full, completed from reference TRBV18 and TRBJ1-1, reads NAGVMQNPRHLVRRRGQEARLRCSPMKGHSHVYWYRQLPEEGLKFMVYLQKENIIDESGMPKERFSAEFPKEGPSILRIQQVVRGDSAAYFCASSPPLDDLRSEAFFGQGTRLTVV.

To note about this clone: The read ends 3 residues early relative to the CDR3; the germline J gene fills the gap. The chain carries TRBV24-1 and TRBJ2-3; D may be TRBD1 (6 bases). This CDR3 has 15 residues. V was cut by 4 bases and J by 4 bases, with 14 bases left in between. The germline CDR1 and CDR2 sequences are KGHDR and SFDVKD. The DNA read from the CDR3 is TGTGCCACCAGTGACCCAACTCAGGGGTCAGATACG. This translates into CATSDPTQGSDT. In full, the CDR3 is CATSDPTQGSDTQYF.

In regard to this clone: The read halts 3 residues ahead of the CDR3 end, with the missing end drawn from the germline J gene. The rearrangement links TRBV14 to TRBJ2-1; D remains unclear. V was shortened by 8 bases and J by 2 bases, with 16 bases between the two germline ends. Germline V CDR1 and CDR2: SGHDN, FVKESK. The CDR3 runs 15 residues. The sequenced CDR3 bases are TGTGCCAGCGGCCCCCGGGTGCGCACCTACAATGAG. Translated, it gives CASGPRVRTYNE. The entire CDR3 is CASGPRVRTYNEQFF. Full variable domain (outside the CDR3, taken from reference TRBV14 and TRBJ2-1): EAGVTQFPSHSVIEKGQTVTLRCDPISGHDNLYWYRRVMGKEIKFLLHFVKESKQDESGMPNNRFLAERTGGTYSTLKVQPAELEDSGVYFCASGPRVRTYNEQFFGPGTRLTVL.

Concerning this clone itself: The read comes to an end 3 residues before the CDR3 does, leaving the germline J gene to fill in the end. V usage is TRBV19 and J usage is TRBJ1-2; no clear D. The CDR3 runs to 15 residues. Germline CDR1 reads LNHDA; CDR2 reads SQIVND (reference sequence). The CDR3 protein is CASGEQREAYNDYTF. The sequenced part of the CDR3 DNA is TGTGCCAGTGGGGAACAGCGGGAGGCGTACAATGAC.

A note on this clone: The read comes to an end 3 residues before the CDR3 does, leaving the germline J gene to fill in the end. The chain has TRBV20-1 and TRBJ1-4; D may be TRBD1 (6 bases). Germline-derived CDR1 and CDR2 are DFQATT and SNEGSKA (reference sequence). V lost 0 bases and J 7 bases, leaving 18 bases between the germline ends. The CDR3 is made up of 16 amino acids. The part of the CDR3 DNA that was read is TGCAGTGCTAGAGATCCCTCCAGGGGTAGAGGTGAAAAA. This sequence encodes CSARDPSRGRGEK. The full CDR3 sequence reads CSARDPSRGRGEKLFF.

Details on this clone: Read sequence stops 3 residues before the CDR3 end, and the germline J gene provides the missing end. The rearrangement links TRBV19 to TRBJ2-1; TRBD2 is a possible D gene (5 bases). The germline V gene encodes CDR1 LNHDA and CDR2 SQIVND (reference sequence). This CDR3 region has 13 residues. Trimming stripped 4 bases from V and 5 bases from J, with 9 bases between. CDR3 protein: CASSSTGNNEQFF. The CDR3 DNA, read in part, is TGTGCCAGTAGTAGCACGGGGAACAATGAG.